The rows below give T cell receptor beta chains drawn from one sample of a study of T cell clonotyping in hematopoietic cell transplantation. Measured with immunoSEQ multiplex PCR; TCRdb has only the in-frame clones, and not every one. The data hold more than 55,000 clones, with around 94% observed a single time. Sequencing was performed on peripheral blood mononuclear cells. These receptors all stem from a man in his forties or fifties in good health. Some clones in this sample may be carry-over from other donors' samples. The CDR3 runs from the conserved cysteine through the conserved F or W. A D gene is named only where the DNA matches it firmly. Not all rows give a size; the values are once, few, many and, for expanded clones, a class.

CASSSARDREETQYF	TGTGCCAGCAGCTCAGCCCGGGACAGGGAAGAGACCCAGTACTTC	TRBV9	TRBJ2-5	.	TRBD1
CAISDKEGPYFYGYTF	TGTGCCATCAGTGATAAGGAGGGTCCGTACTTCTATGGCTACACCTTC	TRBV10-3	TRBJ1-2	.	.
CASSYSKDREYF	TGTGCCAGCAGTTACTCGAAGGACAGGGAGTACTTC	TRBV6-5	TRBJ2-5	once	TRBD1
CASSLGGGGNTIYF	TGTGCCAGCAGTTTAGGGGGAGGTGGAAACACCATATATTTT	TRBV28	TRBJ1-3	.	.
CASSPGQGTDTQYF	TGCGCCAGCAGCCCGGGACAGGGAACAGATACGCAGTATTTT	TRBV4-1	TRBJ2-3	.	TRBD1
CASSQDGGFYGYTF	TGTGCCAGCAGCCAAGATGGAGGGTTCTATGGCTACACCTTC	TRBV14	TRBJ1-2	.	.
CASSGGRAYSYEQYF	TGTGCCAGCAGCGGGGGGAGGGCCTACTCCTACGAGCAGTACTTC	TRBV5-6	TRBJ2-7	.	TRBD2
CAWMGLAGPAAFTDTQYF	TGTGCCTGGATGGGACTAGCGGGCCCCGCAGCCTTCACAGATACGCAGTATTTT	TRBV30	TRBJ2-3	.	TRBD2
CAWRDLGVLKDTQYF	TGTGCCTGGCGAGACTTGGGGGTTCTTAAAGATACGCAGTATTTT	TRBV30	TRBJ2-3	.	.
CASSLMVRVSSTDTQYF	TGTGCCAGCAGCTTGATGGTCCGGGTTTCTAGCACAGATACGCAGTATTTT	TRBV5-6	TRBJ2-3	.	.
CASSPGPYEQYF	TGTGCCAGCAGTCCCGGACCCTACGAGCAGTACTTC	TRBV6-5	TRBJ2-7	.	.
CASSLGAGGYEQYF	TGTGCCAGCAGCTTAGGAGCGGGAGGCTACGAGCAGTACTTC	TRBV7-8	TRBJ2-7	.	TRBD2
CASSLALGSGNTIYF	TGCGCCAGCAGCTTGGCACTTGGTTCAGGAAACACCATATATTTT	TRBV5-1	TRBJ1-3	.	.
CASSQENSRGTGELFF	TGTGCCAGCAGCCAAGAAAATTCCAGGGGAACCGGGGAGCTGTTTTTT	TRBV4-2	TRBJ2-2	.	.
CASSPTGVEQYF	TGTGCCAGCAGCCCAACAGGGGTCGAGCAGTACTTC	TRBV7-7	TRBJ2-7	.	TRBD1
CASSRAGPSSYEQYF	TGTGCCAGTAGTCGGGCGGGCCCGAGCTCCTACGAGCAGTACTTC	TRBV19	TRBJ2-7	.	.
CAWSVQGVWTDTQYF	TGTGCCTGGAGTGTACAAGGGGTTTGGACAGATACGCAGTATTTT	TRBV30	TRBJ2-3	.	.
CASNSGLASDEQFF	TGTGCCAGCAACTCGGGACTAGCCTCCGATGAGCAGTTCTTC	TRBV7-9	TRBJ2-1	.	TRBD2
CASSSTTSGLGGQYF	TGTGCCAGCAGCTCGACCACTAGCGGACTTGGTGGGCAGTACTTC	TRBV7-9	TRBJ2-7	.	TRBD2
CASSQTSGELFF	TGTGCCAGCAGCCAGACATCCGGGGAGCTGTTTTTT	TRBV5-4	TRBJ2-2	.	.
CASRRQGADYGYTF	TGTGCCAGCAGACGACAGGGGGCTGACTATGGCTACACCTTC	TRBV2	TRBJ1-2	.	TRBD1
CASSHQLAGDLNEQFF	TGTGCCAGCAGCCACCAGTTAGCGGGAGACCTCAATGAGCAGTTCTTC	TRBV14	TRBJ2-1	.	TRBD2
CASSQLGDVSYNEQFF	TGTGCCAGCAGCCAATTAGGCGACGTCTCCTACAATGAGCAGTTCTTC	TRBV7-6	TRBJ2-1	.	.
CASYGTASGANVLTF	TGTGCCAGCTACGGGACAGCTTCTGGGGCCAACGTCCTGACTTTC	TRBV28	TRBJ2-6	.	TRBD1
CASSGEGARPGANVLTF	TGTGCCAGCAGTGGGGAGGGGGCGCGTCCTGGGGCCAACGTCCTGACTTTC	TRBV28	TRBJ2-6	.	.
CASSLDTLGLTNEKLFF	TGTGCCAGCAGCTTAGACACCCTGGGATTGACTAATGAAAAACTGTTTTTT	TRBV7-9	TRBJ1-4	.	.
CASSPGRTRAREQYF	TGTGCCAGCAGCCCGGGACGTACCCGAGCGCGGGAGCAGTACTTC	TRBV7-8	TRBJ2-7	.	.
CASSLTGQTSGANVLTF	TGTGCCAGCAGCTTAACAGGGCAGACCTCTGGGGCCAACGTCCTGACTTTC	TRBV7-3	TRBJ2-6	.	.
CASSISSYEQYF	TGTGCCAGCAGTATAAGCTCCTACGAGCAGTACTTC	TRBV28	TRBJ2-7	.	.
CASSPPWGEHGTDTQYF	TGTGCCAGCAGTCCCCCTTGGGGCGAACATGGCACAGATACGCAGTATTTT	TRBV2	TRBJ2-3	.	.
CASSLAGEIYEQYF	TGTGCCAGCAGCCTAGCGGGAGAGATCTACGAGCAGTACTTC	TRBV7-9	TRBJ2-7	.	TRBD2
CASSLLPSRVRLETQYF	TGTGCCAGCAGCTTACTCCCATCTCGGGTTCGGTTGGAGACCCAGTACTTC	TRBV7-2	TRBJ2-5	.	.
CASSPPGGPTDTQYF	TGTGCCAGCAGTCCGCCGGGGGGGCCCACAGATACGCAGTATTTT	TRBV28	TRBJ2-3	.	TRBD2
CAWRGSLGKQYF	TGTGCCTGGAGAGGGAGTTTGGGGAAGCAGTACTTC	TRBV30	TRBJ2-7	.	.
CASSTQVEQYF	TGTGCCAGCAGTACTCAGGTCGAGCAGTACTTC	TRBV28	TRBJ2-7	.	.
CASSLAEVAGFANTGELFF	TGTGCCAGCAGCTTAGCGGAGGTAGCGGGGTTTGCGAACACCGGGGAGCTGTTTTTT	TRBV7-9	TRBJ2-2	.	TRBD2
CASSSQGLVHYGYTF	TGTGCCAGCAGCTCTCAGGGGCTTGTTCACTATGGCTACACCTTC	TRBV5-5	TRBJ1-2	.	.
CASSPDRSGYTF	TGTGCCAGCAGCCCCGACAGATCAGGCTACACCTTC	TRBV6-5	TRBJ1-2	once	.
CASSRGQPYEQYF	TGTGCCAGCAGTAGGGGACAGCCCTACGAGCAGTACTTC	TRBV28	TRBJ2-7	.	TRBD1
CASSLARLAGGRTDTQYF	TGTGCCAGCAGCTTAGCGCGACTAGCGGGGGGTCGCACAGATACGCAGTATTTT	TRBV7-2	TRBJ2-3	.	TRBD2
CASSLRLEAYEQYF	TGTGCCAGCAGCTTAAGACTAGAAGCCTACGAGCAGTACTTC	TRBV11-2	TRBJ2-7	.	.
CASGMRVIAGLNTEAFF	TGTGCCAGTGGAATGAGGGTTATTGCAGGATTGAACACTGAAGCTTTCTTT	TRBV19	TRBJ1-1	.	.
CASSQEASLMNQPQHF	TGTGCCAGCAGCCAAGAGGCAAGTTTGATGAATCAGCCCCAGCATTTT	TRBV4-2	TRBJ1-5	.	.
CSVEPAGEANIQYF	TGCAGCGTTGAGCCCGCGGGGGAGGCAAACATTCAGTACTTC	TRBV29-1	TRBJ2-4	.	TRBD2
CASSTALNYGYTF	TGTGCCAGCAGTACGGCCCTCAACTATGGCTACACCTTC	TRBV28	TRBJ1-2	.	.
CASSFLGRYEQYF	TGTGCCAGCAGTTTTCTGGGGCGCTACGAGCAGTACTTC	TRBV28	TRBJ2-7	.	.